This T cell receptor beta chain was sequenced in a study of human T cells and chemical hapten exposure. Study-level findings and limits: There was no change with DPC sensitization in TCRs above 1 in 1000 frequency.

Details on this clonotype: Antigen unknown.

Unique molecular identifiers were linked by the library to individual cDNA molecules. One entry per CDR3 protein results from TCRdb running MiXCR on the RACE reads. Among 25,000 to 35,000 distinct CDR3 sequences listed, around 7% were seen once. Time point indicated: healthy volunteer bleed at 2 weeks. The study extracted total RNA from unfractionated whole blood. CDR1 GTSNPN and CDR2 SVGIG come from the germline V gene (reference sequence). The CDR3 runs to 16 residues. Trimming took off 5 bases at V and 1 base at J, with 18 bases between the two ends. J is TRBJ1-5 and V is TRBV30; D is ambiguous. This TCR came from a human donor in good health. Some clones in this sample may be carry-over from other donors' samples. Sequenced input: whole blood. The CDR3 DNA follows: TGTGCCTGGGCCCGGGGTGACCTGGGGAGCAATCAGCCCCAGCATTTT. Protein sequence: CAWARGDLGSNQPQHF.